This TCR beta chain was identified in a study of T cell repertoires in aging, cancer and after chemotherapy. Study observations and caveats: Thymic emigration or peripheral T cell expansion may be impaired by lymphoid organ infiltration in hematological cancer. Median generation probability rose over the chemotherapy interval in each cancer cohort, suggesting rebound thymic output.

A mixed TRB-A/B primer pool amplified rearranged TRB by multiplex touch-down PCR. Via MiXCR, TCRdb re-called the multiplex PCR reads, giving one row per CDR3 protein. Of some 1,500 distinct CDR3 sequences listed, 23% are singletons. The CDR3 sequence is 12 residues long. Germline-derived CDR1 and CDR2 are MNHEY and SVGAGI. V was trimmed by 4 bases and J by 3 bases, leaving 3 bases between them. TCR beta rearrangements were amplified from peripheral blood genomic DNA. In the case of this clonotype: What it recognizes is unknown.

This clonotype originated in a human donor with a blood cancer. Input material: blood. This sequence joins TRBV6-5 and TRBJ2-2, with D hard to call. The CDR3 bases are TGTGCCAGCAGTTTCGACACCGGGGAGCTGTTTTTT. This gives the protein CASSFDTGELFF.